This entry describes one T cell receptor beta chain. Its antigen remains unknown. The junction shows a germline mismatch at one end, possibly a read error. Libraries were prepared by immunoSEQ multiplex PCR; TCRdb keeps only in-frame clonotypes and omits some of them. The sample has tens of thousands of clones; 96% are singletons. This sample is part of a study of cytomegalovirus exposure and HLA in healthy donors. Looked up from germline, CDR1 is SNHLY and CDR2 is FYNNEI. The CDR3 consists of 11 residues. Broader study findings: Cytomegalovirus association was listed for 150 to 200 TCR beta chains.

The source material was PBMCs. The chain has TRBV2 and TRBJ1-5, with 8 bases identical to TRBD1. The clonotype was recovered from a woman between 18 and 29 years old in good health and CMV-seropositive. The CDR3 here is CASSEDRGQHF. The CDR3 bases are TGTGCCAGCAGCGAAGACAGGGGCCAGCATTTT.